The 28 T cell receptor beta chains below come from one sample, sequenced in a study of beta chain features in type 1 diabetes. Sequencing targeted expressed TCRB transcripts, as all isolated RNA had been reverse transcribed. TCRdb's table, derived via immunoSEQ multiplex PCR, lists solely in-frame clones and lacks some. Among about 620,000 clones, roughly 16% were seen once, and the ten largest hold 0.09% to 0.095%. Specimen: naive CD4+ T cells from blood. The receptor source for this set is a man between 18 and 29 years old in good health.

This chain uses TRBV5-1 with TRBJ1-5; TRBD1 might be the D (6 bases). CDR1 is SGHRS, CDR2 YFSETQ, per germline. Trimming took 1 base from V and 0 from J, leaving 8 bases between them. The CDR3 extends over 15 amino acids. CDR3 DNA sequence: TGCGCCAGCAGCTTGCAGGGGAATAGCAATCAGCCCCAGCATTTT. This codes for CASSLQGNSNQPQHF.

This clone was counted a few times. This chain links TRBV4-1 with TRBJ1-5; weak D call: TRBD1 (6 bases). The CDR3 is 18 residues long. Per germline, CDR1 MGHRA and CDR2 YSYEKL. V lost 4 bases and J 5 bases, leaving 24 bases between the germline ends. CDR3 protein: CASSPPHKPGQDHQPQHF. For the CDR3, the DNA is TGCGCCAGCAGCCCCCCACATAAACCGGGACAAGATCATCAGCCCCAGCATTTT.

This clone occurred a few times. The chain employs TRBV12-2 and TRBJ2-7; TRBD1, the table's D call, was not compared with the DNA. TRBV12-2 is an annotated pseudogene. The CDR3 has 14 residues. CDR3 sequence (DNA): TGTGCAAGTCGCTTAGGCGACAGTTCCTACGAGCAGTACTTC. Residues: CASRLGDSSYEQYF.

This chain joins TRBV7-2 and TRBJ1-1, with no clear D. The CDR3 is 13 residues long. Between the trimmed V and J ends, which lost 5 bases and 6 bases, there was a span of 13 bases. Germline CDR1 is SGHTA and CDR2 is FQGNSA. The CDR3 region has the DNA TGTGCCAGCAGCCGCATACTGGTCGCTGAAGCTTTCTTT. Encoded protein: CASSRILVAEAFF.

The CDR3 DNA follows: TGTGCCATCAGTGGGACGGGACAGACCTACGAGCAGTACTTC. This encodes CAISGTGQTYEQYF. The chain combines TRBV10-3 with TRBJ2-7, with TRBD1 matching 7 bases. The V segment lost 4 bases and the J segment 2 bases; nucleotides outside the gene matches: 5. This CDR3 is built from 14 residues. CDR1 is ENHRY and CDR2 is SYGVKD in the germline V gene.

The chain combines TRBV23-1 with TRBJ1-1; a weak D match, TRBD1 (6 bases). TRBV23-1 carries the ORF label, with uncertain function. CDR3 size: 14 residues. Trimming cost V 2 bases and J 7 bases, with 14 bases left between them. The CDR3 nucleotides read TGCGCCAGCAGTCAAGTGCGGGGGCAAAATGAAGCTTTCTTT. Its protein is CASSQVRGQNEAFF.

The gene calls are TRBV5-1 and TRBJ2-5, with 10 positions matching TRBD2. Per the germline V gene, CDR1 is SGHRS and CDR2 is YFSETQ. The CDR3 consists of 15 residues. The J segment lost 3 bases and the V segment lost 1 base, leaving 3 bases of the junction unmatched. CDR3 sequence (DNA): TGCGCCAGCAGCTTGCCTAGCGGGAGTAAAGAGACCCAGTACTTC. Its protein is CASSLPSGSKETQYF. Full variable domain (remainder filled in from reference TRBV5-1 and TRBJ2-5): KAGVTQTPRYLIKTRGQQVTLSCSPISGHRSVSWYQQTPGQGLQFLFEYFSETQRNKGNFPGRFSGRQFSNSRSEMNVSTLELGDSALYLCASSLPSGSKETQYFGPGTRLLVL.

This chain links TRBV15 with TRBJ1-2; 8 bases fit TRBD1. V trimming: 6 bases; J trimming: 5 bases; junction bases outside the gene matches: 5. Germline values: CDR1 LNHNV, CDR2 YYDKDF (reference sequence). The CDR3 is 13 residues long. The CDR3 DNA reads as TGTGCCACCAGTTCACAGGGGGATTATGGCTACACCTTC. Its translation: CATSSQGDYGYTF.

J is TRBJ1-4 and V is TRBV7-2; D perhaps matches TRBD1 (6 bases). V was clipped by 6 bases and J by 6 bases, with 17 bases between them. This CDR3 is built from 15 residues. Germline CDR1 and CDR2: SGHTA and FQGNSA. CDR3 region: CASSTSRYRDEKLFF. CDR3 sequence (DNA): TGTGCCAGCAGTACCTCTAGGTACAGGGATGAAAAACTGTTTTTT.

This clone has just a few counts. The chain couples TRBV14 to TRBJ1-2; no definite D call. Trimming cost V 4 bases and J 3 bases, with 12 bases left between them. Germline V gene data show CDR1 as SGHDN and CDR2 as FVKESK. The CDR3 length is 14 residues. Written as DNA, the CDR3 is TGTGCCAGCAGCCCCCGACACTTTTACTATGGCTACACCTTC. This translates into CASSPRHFYYGYTF.

This clone has only a few counts. This chain links TRBV28 with TRBJ2-1; D call uncertain. The length of the CDR3 is 11 residues. Germline CDR1 MDHEN, CDR2 SYDVKM. Trimming removed 3 bases from V and 8 bases from J, with 5 bases in between. For the CDR3, the DNA is TGTGCCAGCAGTTTGAAGTATGAGCAGTTCTTC. Its translation is CASSLKYEQFF.

The chain links TRBV18 to TRBJ2-1; possible D gene TRBD1, 5 bases. V lost 3 bases, J lost 0 bases, and 18 bases lay in between. Germline values: CDR1 KGHSH, CDR2 LQKENI. The CDR3 totals 18 residues. Here the CDR3 reads CASSPLPQGWSSYNEQFF. In DNA, the CDR3 is TGTGCCAGCTCACCCCTTCCGCAGGGTTGGAGCTCCTACAATGAGCAGTTCTTC.

This rearrangement joins TRBV19 to TRBJ1-4; TRBD1 aligns across 7 bases. The CDR3 runs to 13 residues. Germline loops: CDR1 LNHDA, CDR2 SQIVND (reference sequence). J lost 7 bases, V lost 6 bases, and 5 bases had no gene match. The CDR3 protein is CASSDRASEKLFF. The CDR3 bases are TGTGCCAGTAGCGACAGGGCTTCTGAAAAACTGTTTTTT.

In regard to this clone: Compared with germline, one end of the junction differs, possibly owing to a read error. The J gene is TRBJ2-2, the V gene TRBV14; 8 bases agree with TRBD1. CDR3 size: 13 residues. Germline lookup yields CDR1 SGHDN and CDR2 FVKESK. CDR3 sequence: CAGSLQGAGELFF. CDR3 in DNA: TGTGCCGGCAGCTTACAGGGGGCCGGGGAGCTGTTTTTT.

This clone was seen a handful of times. The V and J genes are TRBV7-9 and TRBJ2-5; D unresolved. Trimming stripped 5 bases from V and 7 bases from J, with 14 bases between. This CDR3 is 13 amino acids long. CDR1 and CDR2 from the germline V gene are SEHNR and FQNEAQ (reference sequence). The CDR3, as DNA: TGTGCCAGCAGCCCAGTCGACCCAGGGACCCAGTACTTC. This sequence encodes CASSPVDPGTQYF.

This clone was recorded at least ten times. V usage is TRBV7-9 and J usage is TRBJ2-6; TRBD1 is a possible D gene (5 bases). The ends were cut back, 5 bases at V and 2 bases at J, with 10 bases in the middle. The CDR3 contains 15 residues. CDR1 is SEHNR and CDR2 is FQNEAQ in the germline V gene (reference sequence). This chain's CDR3 is CASSQPGTGANVLTF. CDR3 nucleotide sequence: TGTGCCAGCAGCCAACCAGGGACTGGGGCCAACGTCCTGACTTTC.

The J gene is TRBJ2-7, the V gene TRBV10-3; D gene unclear. This CDR3 has 12 residues. V was clipped by 3 bases and J by 7 bases, with 10 bases between them. Looked up from germline, CDR1 is ENHRY and CDR2 is SYGVKD. CDR3 coding DNA: TGTGCCATCAGTGATCCCCGGAATGAGCAGTACTTC. Translation gives CAISDPRNEQYF.

The gene calls are TRBV4-3 and TRBJ2-1, with D perhaps matching TRBD2 (5 bases). There are 16 residues in the CDR3. V was clipped by 4 bases and J by 4 bases, with 17 bases between them. CDR1 and CDR2 from the germline V gene are LGHNA and YSLEER. Here the CDR3 DNA reads TGCGCCAGCAGCCCGGGATACCTCCAGTTTTACAATGAGCAGTTCTTC. This sequence encodes CASSPGYLQFYNEQFF.

The chain combines TRBV7-3 with TRBJ2-7; 8 bases align to TRBD2. V dropped 5 bases and J dropped 0; count of bases not matched to a gene: 9. CDR1 and CDR2 from the germline V gene are SGHTA and FQGTGA. There are 16 residues in the CDR3. The CDR3 sequence: CASSLRLARGSYEQYF. For the CDR3, the DNA is TGTGCCAGCAGCCTAAGACTAGCGCGCGGCTCCTACGAGCAGTACTTC.

This chain uses TRBV7-2 with TRBJ1-2; TRBD1 matches 7 bases. The CDR3 has 13 residues. V was pared by 5 bases and J by 2 bases, with 2 bases of the junction left unmatched. Germline V gives CDR1 SGHTA, CDR2 FQGNSA. CDR3 loop: CASSAGQNYGYTF. As DNA, the CDR3 is TGTGCCAGCAGCGCGGGACAGAACTATGGCTACACCTTC. Variable domain in full (rest from reference TRBV7-2 and TRBJ1-2): GAGVSQSPSNKVTEKGKDVELRCDPISGHTALYWYRQSLGQGLEFLIYFQGNSAPDKSGLPSDRFSAERTGGSVSTLTIQRTQQEDSAVYLCASSAGQNYGYTFGSGTRLTVV.

This clone was observed a few times. The chain combines TRBV4-1 with TRBJ1-2, with 9 bases identical to TRBD1. After removal of 4 bases from V and 7 bases from J, the junction contained 10 bases not matched to a gene. This CDR3 is built from 15 residues. In germline, CDR1 is MGHRA, CDR2 YSYEKL. In DNA form, the CDR3 reads TGCGCCAGCAGCCGCCCGGGACAGGGAAAAAGTGGCTACACCTTC. Amino acid sequence: CASSRPGQGKSGYTF.

The CDR3, as DNA: TGCAGTCTTGGGAGACAGAGGAATGGCTACACCTTC. It is translated as CSLGRQRNGYTF. The chain employs TRBV29-1 and TRBJ1-2; tentatively, D is TRBD1 (5 bases). This CDR3 comprises 12 residues. Per the germline V gene, CDR1 is SQVTM and CDR2 is ANQGSEA.

The chain combines TRBV9 with TRBJ2-3, with TRBD2 identical over 8 bases. Unmatched junction bases numbered 13, after V lost 6 bases and J lost 4 bases. The CDR3 consists of 16 residues. In germline, CDR1 is SGDLS, CDR2 YYNGEE. CDR3 loop: CASNRRGAGGADTQYF. CDR3 coding DNA: TGTGCCAGCAACCGTAGAGGTGCGGGGGGAGCAGATACGCAGTATTTT.

There are many counts of this clone. A read error may account for a junction end that differs from germline. The gene calls are TRBV23-1 and TRBJ2-4; D not certain. TRBV23-1 is an ORF; its function is uncertain. CDR3 size: 8 residues. The CDR3 nucleotides are TGCGCCAGCAGCAACCGGCTCTTC. It is translated as CASSNRLF.

A few counts support this clone. The chain links TRBV12-5 to TRBJ2-1; D may be TRBD2 (6 bases). Trimming cost V 4 bases and J 16 bases, with 17 bases left between them. This CDR3 contains 12 residues. Germline V CDR1 and CDR2: LGHNT, FRNRAP. CDR3 coding DNA: TGTGCTAGTGGTTCCACCGGGGTTGCGGGATTCTTC. This codes for CASGSTGVAGFF.

In DNA form, the CDR3 reads TGTGCCAGCAGCTTACAAAGCGACAGGCTCTCTGGAAACACCATATATTTT. Amino acids: CASSLQSDRLSGNTIYF. The genes are TRBV9 and TRBJ1-3; a weak D match, TRBD1 (6 bases). The CDR3 sequence is 17 residues long. From germline, CDR1 is SGDLS and CDR2 YYNGEE. Trimming cost V 4 bases and J 0 bases, with 17 bases left between them.

The chain couples TRBV6-5 to TRBJ1-2; a weak D match, TRBD1 (6 bases). The CDR3 has 13 amino acids. The germline V gene encodes CDR1 MNHEY and CDR2 SVGAGI. The ends were cut back, 8 bases at V and 4 bases at J, with 14 bases in the middle. The CDR3 is CASLGGRVYGYTF. Here the CDR3 DNA reads TGTGCCAGCTTAGGGGGGCGAGTCTATGGCTACACCTTC.

The chain combines TRBV10-3 with TRBJ2-5; D unclear. Per the germline V gene, CDR1 is ENHRY and CDR2 is SYGVKD. V lost 6 bases and J 2 bases, leaving 4 bases between the germline ends. The CDR3 is 11 amino acids. The CDR3 protein is CAIRDQETQYF. CDR3 nucleotide sequence: TGTGCCATCAGGGATCAAGAGACCCAGTACTTC.